The clone carrying this T cell receptor beta chain was counted at least ten times. Clones were sequenced by immunoSEQ multiplex PCR, and TCRdb holds only the in-frame ones, with some missing. Of some 140,000 clones in the sample, roughly 88% are singletons; the top ten hold over 0.55%. This entry is derived from a study of blood T cell repertoires in COVID-19. Study summary: T cells, B-cell-depleted T cells, or PBMCs supplied cDNA or gDNA.

The material sequenced was peripheral blood. The sequence derives from a man between 60 and 75 years old with COVID-19, enrolled during active disease.

Written as DNA, the CDR3 is TGTGCCAGCAAAGGGGGTTCCTACGAGCAGTACTTC. Translated, it gives CASKGGSYEQYF. This chain uses TRBV2 with TRBJ2-7; perhaps TRBD1 as D (6 bases). Trimming removed 7 bases from V and 1 base from J, with 8 bases in between. Germline CDR1 reads SNHLY; CDR2 reads FYNNEI. CDR3 length equals 12 residues.